A single T cell receptor (beta chain) is shown here with its context. These data come from a study of blood T cell repertoires in COVID-19. Overall study: Samples taken during acute and convalescent COVID-19 were collected in the United States, Italy and Spain. PBMCs, B-cell-depleted T cells, or T cells provided the cDNA or gDNA that made up the material.

Per the germline V gene, CDR1 is SGHRS and CDR2 is YFSETQ. V was clipped by 3 bases and J by 0 bases; unmatched bases: 3. The CDR3 is 16 amino acids. Original methodology: Reference gene primer amplification in the assay estimated nucleated cell counts. The data were produced by immunoSEQ multiplex PCR, yet TCRdb's version contains in-frame clones alone and is incomplete. The DNA was the basis for D and trimming; V, J and clone size are from that table. The sample lists 130,000 to 150,000 clones, 80% to 90% occurring once. The origin of this receptor is a woman in her 50s with acute or convalescent COVID-19. Sample: peripheral blood. The chain has TRBV5-1 and TRBJ2-3; 11 bases line up with TRBD2. The CDR3: CASSSIAGGSTDTQYF. CDR3 nucleotides: TGCGCCAGCAGCTCTATAGCGGGAGGGAGCACAGATACGCAGTATTTT.